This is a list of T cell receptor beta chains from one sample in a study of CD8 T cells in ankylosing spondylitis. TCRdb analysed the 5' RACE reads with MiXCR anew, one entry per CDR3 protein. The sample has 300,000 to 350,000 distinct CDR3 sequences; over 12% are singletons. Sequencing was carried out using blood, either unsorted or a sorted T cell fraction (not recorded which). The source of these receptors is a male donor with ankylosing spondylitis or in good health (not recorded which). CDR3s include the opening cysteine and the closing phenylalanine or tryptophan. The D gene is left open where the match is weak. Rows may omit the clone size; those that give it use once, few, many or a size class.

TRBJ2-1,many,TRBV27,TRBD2,CASSFSASGKDKQFF,TGTGCCAGCAGTTTCTCCGCTAGCGGGAAGGATAAGCAGTTCTTC
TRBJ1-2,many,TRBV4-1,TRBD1,CASSQDGGQGYGYTF,TGCGCCAGCAGCCAAGATGGCGGACAGGGATACGGCTACACCTTC
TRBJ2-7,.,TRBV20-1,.,CSALVGAVGYF,TGCAGTGCTTTGGTAGGGGCAGTCGGGTACTTC
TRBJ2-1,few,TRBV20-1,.,CSAPPSETTYNEQFF,TGCAGTGCTCCCCCGAGTGAAACTACCTACAATGAGCAGTTCTTC
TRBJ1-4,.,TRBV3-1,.,CASSQDRVATNEKLFF,TGTGCCAGCAGCCAAGATCGAGTTGCAACTAATGAAAAACTGTTTTTT
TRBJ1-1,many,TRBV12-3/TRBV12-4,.,CASSTRRLNTEAFF,TGTGCCAGCAGTACGAGGCGGTTGAACACTGAAGCTTTCTTT
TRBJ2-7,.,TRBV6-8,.,CASHPGDLDLGYEQYF,TGTGCCAGCCACCCCGGGGACCTCGACTTGGGCTACGAGCAGTACTTC
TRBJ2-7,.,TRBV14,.,CASRQSSSYEQYF,TGTGCCAGCAGGCAGAGTAGCTCCTACGAGCAGTACTTC
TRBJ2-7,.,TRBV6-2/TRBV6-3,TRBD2,CASSYSRLAVSSYEQYF,TGTGCCAGCAGTTACTCCCGACTAGCGGTAAGCTCCTACGAGCAGTACTTC
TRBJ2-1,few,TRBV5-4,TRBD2,CASSLDSGGRNEQFF,TGTGCCAGCAGCTTGGATAGCGGGGGCCGGAATGAGCAGTTCTTC
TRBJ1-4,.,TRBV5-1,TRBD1,CASSRDSYTEKLFF,TGCGCCAGCAGCCGGGACAGCTATACCGAAAAACTGTTTTTT
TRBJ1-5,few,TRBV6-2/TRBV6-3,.,CASSFRGAGRSNQPQHF,TGTGCCAGCAGTTTCCGGGGAGCAGGTCGGAGCAATCAGCCCCAGCATTTT
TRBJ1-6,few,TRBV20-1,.,CSASPNRAPNSPLHF,TGCAGTGCCAGCCCGAACAGGGCCCCTAATTCACCCCTCCACTTT
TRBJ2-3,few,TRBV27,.,CASRTPGVGDTQYF,TGTGCCAGCAGAACTCCAGGGGTAGGGGATACGCAGTATTTT
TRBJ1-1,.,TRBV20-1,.,CSARRPALMNTEAFF,TGCAGTGCTCGCAGACCGGCCCTCATGAACACTGAAGCTTTCTTT
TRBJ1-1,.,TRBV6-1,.,CASTRRDTEAFF,TGTGCCAGCACCCGGAGGGACACTGAAGCTTTCTTT
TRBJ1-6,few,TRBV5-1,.,CASSLVVGAESPLHF,TGCGCCAGCAGCTTGGTGGTGGGCGCCGAATCACCCCTCCACTTT
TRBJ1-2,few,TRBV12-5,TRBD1,CASGLDQMTTGGYGYTF,TGTGCTAGTGGTTTGGACCAAATGACGACAGGGGGCTACGGCTACACCTTC
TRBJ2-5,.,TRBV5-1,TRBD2,CASSPGGKETQYF,TGCGCCAGCAGCCCCGGGGGGAAAGAGACCCAGTACTTC
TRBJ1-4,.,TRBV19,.,CASLGRQHEKLFF,TGTGCCAGCTTGGGGAGGCAACATGAAAAACTGTTTTTT
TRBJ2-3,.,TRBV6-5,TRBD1,CASRTAGGTQYF,TGTGCCAGCCGTACAGCAGGGGGTACGCAGTATTTT
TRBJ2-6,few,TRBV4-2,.,CASSEPGHSSGANVLTF,TGTGCCAGCAGTGAACCGGGACATAGCTCTGGGGCCAACGTCCTGACTTTC
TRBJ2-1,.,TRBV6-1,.,CASRPKVGGGSFNEQFF,TGTGCCAGCCGACCGAAGGTGGGCGGGGGCTCTTTTAATGAGCAGTTCTTC
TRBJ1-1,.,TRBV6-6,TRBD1,CASKQGNMAEAFF,TGTGCCAGCAAACAGGGGAATATGGCTGAAGCTTTCTTT
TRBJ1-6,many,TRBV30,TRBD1,CAWTTGSNSPLHF,TGTGCCTGGACGACAGGGAGTAATTCACCCCTCCACTTT
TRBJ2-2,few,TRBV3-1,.,CASSHPRPTGELFF,TGTGCCAGCAGCCACCCCCGGCCGACCGGGGAGCTGTTTTTT
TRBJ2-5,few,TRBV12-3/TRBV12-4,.,CASSQTGTQETQYF,TGTGCCAGCAGTCAGACAGGGACTCAAGAGACCCAGTACTTC
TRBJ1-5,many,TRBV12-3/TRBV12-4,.,CASSSISGGNQPQHF,TGTGCCAGCAGCTCGATTTCGGGGGGCAATCAGCCCCAGCATTTT
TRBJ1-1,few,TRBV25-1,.,CASRPVGGLGTEAFF,TGTGCCAGCAGACCTGTAGGGGGGTTGGGGACTGAAGCTTTCTTT
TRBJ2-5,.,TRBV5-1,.,CASTPLTGEETQYF,TGCGCCAGCACCCCTTTGACGGGAGAAGAGACCCAGTACTTC
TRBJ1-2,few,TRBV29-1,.,CSVDVHREAGYTF,TGCAGCGTTGATGTTCACAGGGAAGCTGGCTACACCTTC
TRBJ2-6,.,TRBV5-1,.,CASRSRWGSGANVLTF,TGCGCCAGCAGATCTAGGTGGGGGAGTGGGGCCAACGTCCTGACTTTC
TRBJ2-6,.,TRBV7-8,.,CASSFRISGANVLTF,TGTGCCAGCAGCTTCCGTATCTCTGGGGCCAACGTCCTGACTTTC
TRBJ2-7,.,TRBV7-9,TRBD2,CASSSTSGSEQYF,TGTGCCAGCAGCTCCACTAGCGGAAGCGAGCAGTACTTC
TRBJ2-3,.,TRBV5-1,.,CASSLGVEVDTQYF,TGCGCCAGCAGCTTGGGAGTGGAGGTAGATACGCAGTATTTT
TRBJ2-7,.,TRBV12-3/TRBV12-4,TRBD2,CASSEGLAFGYEQYF,TGTGCCAGCAGTGAGGGACTAGCGTTTGGGTACGAGCAGTACTTC